The 15 T cell receptor beta chains presented below share a single source sample, sequenced in a study of chemoradiotherapy in HPV16-positive cancers. Clones were sequenced by immunoSEQ multiplex PCR, and TCRdb holds only the in-frame ones, with some missing. The table lists about 32,000 clones, roughly 88% of them singletons, with under 5.5% in the top ten. The material was blood, obtained from a patient who underwent chemoradiotherapy. These receptors all stem from a human donor with HPV-associated anogenital cancer.

This chain joins TRBV27 and TRBJ2-5; tentative D call: TRBD2 (7 bases). CDR3 length: 17 amino acids. Trimming pared 2 bases from V and 1 base from J, leaving 17 bases between. The germline CDR1 and CDR2 sequences are MNHEY and SMNVEV (reference sequence). The CDR3 sequence is CASSLEGGTKLQETQYF. The CDR3 DNA reads as TGTGCCAGCAGTTTAGAGGGGGGGACAAAACTCCAAGAGACCCAGTACTTC.

The rearrangement links TRBV10-3 to TRBJ1-4; D is possibly TRBD1 (6 bases). The CDR3 covers 15 residues. V lost 5 bases, J lost 4 bases, and 14 bases lay in between. Germline V CDR1 and CDR2: ENHRY, SYGVKD. The CDR3 region is CAISLGGGHNEKLFF. DNA for the CDR3: TGTGCCATCAGTCTGGGTGGGGGCCATAATGAAAAACTGTTTTTT.

The J gene is TRBJ2-3, the V gene TRBV9; TRBD2 agrees at 9 bases. J was trimmed by 7 bases and V by 3 bases; bases with no gene match: 12. The CDR3 loop spans 16 amino acids. CDR1 is SGDLS, CDR2 YYNGEE, per germline. CDR3 nucleotides: TGTGCCAGCAGCGCTGGGGGGACTAGCCGCGCAAATACGCAGTATTTT. Protein product: CASSAGGTSRANTQYF.

The chain employs TRBV29-1 and TRBJ1-1; D perhaps matches TRBD1 (6 bases). The CDR3 length is 13 residues. V lost 4 bases and J 3 bases, leaving 12 bases between the germline ends. Per the germline V gene, CDR1 is SQVTM and CDR2 is ANQGSEA. In DNA form, the CDR3 reads TGCAGCGTTGCGGGGGGCTCGGACACTGAAGCTTTCTTT. Translation: CSVAGGSDTEAFF.

The chain recombines TRBV5-1 with TRBJ2-2; the match to TRBD2 covers 8 bases. Looked up from germline, CDR1 is SGHRS and CDR2 is YFSETQ. This CDR3 is 16 amino acids long. Trimming removed 4 bases from V and 1 base from J; junction bases left unmatched: 6. The CDR3 region is CASSRTSGQNTGELFF. The CDR3 nucleotides read TGCGCCAGCAGCCGTACTAGCGGTCAGAACACCGGGGAGCTGTTTTTT.

This clone was seen just once. The chain combines TRBV9 with TRBJ1-2; weak D call: TRBD1 (6 bases). Trimming shortened V by 0 bases and J by 0 bases, and 9 bases separated the two germline ends. The germline CDR1 and CDR2 sequences are SGDLS and YYNGEE. CDR3 length equals 15 residues. The CDR3 here is CASSVAAGANYGYTF. The DNA for the CDR3 is TGTGCCAGCAGCGTAGCGGCAGGGGCTAACTATGGCTACACCTTC. Filled out from reference TRBV9 and TRBJ1-2, the complete variable domain reads DSGVTQTPKHLITATGQRVTLRCSPRSGDLSVYWYQQSLDQGLQFLIQYYNGEERAKGNILERFSAQQFPDLHSELNLSSLELGDSALYFCASSVAAGANYGYTFGSGTRLTVV.

With respect to this clone: The same CDR3 also results from other DNA sequences found in this sample. The rearrangement joins TRBV5-1 to TRBJ1-1; 8 bases agree with TRBD1. The germline V gene has CDR1 SGHRS and CDR2 YFSETQ. The J segment lost 1 base and the V segment lost 4 bases, leaving 3 bases of the junction unmatched. The CDR3 loop spans 14 amino acids. CDR3 sequence (DNA): TGCGCCAGCAGCCCGGGGACAGGGAACACTGAAGCTTTCTTT. As protein: CASSPGTGNTEAFF.

This chain uses TRBV6-5 with TRBJ1-2, with 7 bases identical to TRBD1. Germline V gene data show CDR1 as MNHEY and CDR2 as SVGAGI. J gave up 2 bases and V 6 bases, and 6 bases lay outside the gene matches. The CDR3 is 14 amino acids. CDR3 DNA: TGTGCCAGCAGGCATACAGGGGAGAACTATGGCTACACCTTC. Encoded protein: CASRHTGENYGYTF.

The CDR3 DNA reads as TGCGCCAGCAGGATGGGGAACCTAGAGACCCAGTACTTC. This translates into CASRMGNLETQYF. The chain employs TRBV4-1 and TRBJ2-5; D gene unclear. The germline gives CDR1 MGHRA, CDR2 YSYEKL. V lost 6 bases and J lost 4, with 12 bases in between. This CDR3 region has 13 residues.

The DNA for the CDR3 is TGCGCCAGCAGCTTCGGGGACAGCTACGAGCAGTACTTC. This sequence encodes CASSFGDSYEQYF. The genes are TRBV5-1 and TRBJ2-7; 7 bases match TRBD1. Germline-derived CDR1 and CDR2 are SGHRS and YFSETQ. CDR3 size: 13 residues. The V and J ends lost 2 bases and 3 bases, in that order; junction bases with no gene match: 2.

The rearrangement uses TRBV5-6 and TRBJ1-1; D remains unclear. Between the trimmed V and J ends, which lost 3 bases and 1 base, there was a span of 4 bases. The CDR3 loop spans 12 amino acids. Germline V lookup: CDR1 SGHDT, CDR2 YYEEEE. The CDR3 nucleotides read TGTGCCAGCAGCTGGGGGAACACTGAAGCTTTCTTT. This encodes CASSWGNTEAFF.

This chain connects TRBV2 to TRBJ2-3; 7 positions agree with TRBD2. Germline CDR1 reads SNHLY; CDR2 reads FYNNEI. The CDR3 extends over 15 amino acids. The V and J ends lost 5 bases and 2 bases, in that order; junction bases with no gene match: 7. The CDR3 DNA is TGTGCCAGCAGTTTTAGCGGGCAAGACACAGATACGCAGTATTTT. It translates to CASSFSGQDTDTQYF.

The V and J genes are TRBV7-3 and TRBJ2-1; D may be TRBD2 (5 bases). Trimming shortened V by 8 bases and J by 5 bases, and 16 bases separated the two germline ends. The CDR3 contains 14 residues. CDR1 is SGHTA and CDR2 is FQGTGA in the germline V gene. The CDR3 DNA reads as TGTGCCAGCGGGTTAACGGGGATTAACAATGAGCAGTTCTTC. Its protein product is CASGLTGINNEQFF.

The chain uses TRBV30 and TRBJ2-7, with D hard to call. Germline values: CDR1 GTSNPN, CDR2 SVGIG (reference sequence). The CDR3 length is 11 residues. The V end lost 3 bases, the J end lost 4 bases, and 7 bases lay between the germline ends. The DNA of the CDR3 is TGTGCCTGGAGAAGTTTATACGAGCAGTACTTC. Translating it yields CAWRSLYEQYF.

As for this clone: The junction differs from germline at one of its ends, possibly a read error. This chain connects TRBV10-2 to TRBJ1-2; D unresolved. CDR1 and CDR2 from the germline V gene are WSHSY and SAAADI. The CDR3 totals 13 residues. CDR3 loop: CASSEAATYGYTF. The CDR3, as DNA: TGCGCCAGCAGTGAAGCAGCGACCTATGGGTACACCTTC.